This T cell receptor (beta chain) comes out of a study of T cell repertoires in cytomegalovirus infection. For this clonotype: Its target is not known.

Trimming took off 2 bases at V and 7 bases at J, with 8 bases between the two ends. Per the germline V gene, CDR1 is SEHNR and CDR2 is FQNEAQ (reference sequence). The CDR3 consists of 12 residues. Study conclusions and caveats: Identification of carriers of CMV plus the relevant HLA was achieved through cumulative public TCR beta family frequency.

TCRdb ran MiXCR on the reads and lists one entry per CDR3 protein. The sample lists 650,000 to 900,000 distinct CDR3 sequences; about 29% were seen once. This chain connects TRBV7-9 to TRBJ1-1; no reliable D call. The sequence was obtained from a human donor in good health (CMV status not recorded). Some clones in this sample may be carry-over from other donors' samples. The sequences come from cultured CD8+ T cells from PBMCs, collected from culture after CMV antigen stimulation. CDR3 sequence: CASSLSADEAFF. The CDR3 DNA reads TGTGCCAGCAGCTTATCGGCAGATGAAGCTTTCTTT.